These 27 T cell receptor beta chains share one sample of origin, sequenced in a study of cytomegalovirus exposure and HLA in healthy donors. 60 Vbeta and 13 Jbeta primers were used in PCR. Only in-frame clones appear in the TCRdb table, and some are missing; sequencing was by immunoSEQ multiplex PCR. Among 100,000 to 150,000 clones listed, 80% to 85% were seen once. Sequencing input: PBMCs. The receptors here all came from a woman in her 30s in good health and CMV-seronegative.

This clone was counted a few times. The gene calls are TRBV11-2 and TRBJ2-7, with D possibly being TRBD1 (5 bases). V was pared by 5 bases and J by 0 bases, with 23 bases between. Germline CDR1 SGHAT, CDR2 FQNNGV. The CDR3 totals 18 residues. The CDR3 DNA follows: TGTGCCAGCAGCCCCCTTAGGGGTCTCCGGCAAAGCTCCTACGAGCAGTACTTC. Translated: CASSPLRGLRQSSYEQYF.

The chain couples TRBV7-9 to TRBJ1-2, with 10 bases matching TRBD1. The V segment lost 5 bases and the J segment 8 bases; nucleotides outside the gene matches: 5. This CDR3 contains 13 residues. CDR1 and CDR2 (germline): SEHNR, FQNEAQ (reference sequence). For the CDR3, the DNA is TGTGCCAGCAGCCGGGACAGGGGAACGGGCTACACCTTC. It specifies CASSRDRGTGYTF.

This clone was recorded a few times. The genes are TRBV30 and TRBJ1-2, with D hard to call. Germline CDR1 GTSNPN, CDR2 SVGIG (reference sequence). Between the trimmed V and J ends, which lost 2 bases and 7 bases, there was a span of 8 bases. CDR3 length: 11 amino acids. The CDR3 DNA follows: TGTGCCTGGAGTATACGGGGTGGCTACACCTTC. This codes for CAWSIRGGYTF.

This chain links TRBV7-2 with TRBJ2-5; perhaps TRBD1 as D (5 bases). CDR1 is SGHTA and CDR2 is FQGNSA in the germline V gene. V gave up 5 bases and J gave up 5 bases, with 15 bases separating them. The CDR3 runs to 14 residues. Written as DNA, the CDR3 is TGTGCCAGCAGCCCCAGGGTGGCGGTGGAGACCCAGTACTTC. Encoded protein: CASSPRVAVETQYF. Based on the CDR3 plus reference TRBV7-2 and TRBJ2-5, the full variable domain is GAGVSQSPSNKVTEKGKDVELRCDPISGHTALYWYRQSLGQGLEFLIYFQGNSAPDKSGLPSDRFSAERTGGSVSTLTIQRTQQEDSAVYLCASSPRVAVETQYFGPGTRLLVL.

The chain joins TRBV5-6 to TRBJ1-2, with 8 bases that match TRBD1. The germline V gene has CDR1 SGHDT and CDR2 YYEEEE. The CDR3 is 14 amino acids. V gave up 4 bases and J gave up 5 bases; unmatched junction bases: 7. CDR3 amino acids: CASSPPRTGYGYTF. The DNA of the CDR3 is TGTGCCAGCAGCCCTCCCCGGACAGGGTATGGCTACACCTTC.

The chain uses TRBV15 and TRBJ1-2; no definite D call. This CDR3 has 14 amino acids. CDR1 is LNHNV, CDR2 YYDKDF, per germline (reference sequence). V gave up 0 bases and J gave up 8 bases, with 13 bases separating them. CDR3 amino acids: CATSRDLASGGYTF. The CDR3 DNA sequence: TGTGCCACCAGCAGAGATCTAGCATCCGGAGGCTACACCTTC.

The chain carries TRBV29-1 and TRBJ1-2; no clear D. V gave up 3 bases and J gave up 4 bases, with 9 bases separating them. The CDR3 length is 12 residues. Germline V gene sequence: CDR1 SQVTM, CDR2 ANQGSEA. The CDR3 bases are TGCAGCGTTGATTCAGGCCCCTATGGCTACACCTTC. This translates into CSVDSGPYGYTF.

This chain links TRBV7-9 with TRBJ1-2; tentatively, D is TRBD1 (5 bases). The CDR3 runs to 13 residues. Germline V CDR1 and CDR2: SEHNR, FQNEAQ (reference sequence). V was trimmed by 3 bases and J by 2 bases, leaving 7 bases between them. The DNA of the CDR3 is TGTGCCAGCAGCTTGGACACCAACTATGGCTACACCTTC. This sequence encodes CASSLDTNYGYTF.

A few counts support this clone. The chain has TRBV7-9 and TRBJ1-6, with D unresolved. The germline gives CDR1 SEHNR, CDR2 FQNEAQ (reference sequence). The V end lost 7 bases, the J end lost 4 bases, and 8 bases lay between the germline ends. The CDR3 is made up of 13 amino acids. The CDR3 reads CASTTEYNSPLHF. CDR3 bases: TGTGCCAGCACCACAGAGTATAATTCACCCCTCCACTTT.

This clone has a handful of counts. The V gene is TRBV19, the J gene TRBJ2-3, with D possibly matching TRBD2 (5 bases). The V end lost 5 bases, the J end lost 2 bases, and 14 bases lay between the germline ends. CDR1 and CDR2 from the germline V gene are LNHDA and SQIVND (reference sequence). CDR3 length: 15 residues. The CDR3: CASSGGRGLTDTQYF. CDR3 bases: TGTGCCAGTAGTGGTGGTAGAGGACTCACAGATACGCAGTATTTT.

This clone occurred a few times. The gene calls are TRBV19 and TRBJ2-1; 9 bases match TRBD2. The J segment lost 9 bases and the V segment lost 5 bases, leaving 11 bases of the junction unmatched. The length of the CDR3 is 15 residues. Germline values: CDR1 LNHDA, CDR2 SQIVND (reference sequence). CDR3 loop: CASSGRGGGATEQFF. CDR3 nucleotides: TGTGCCAGTAGTGGTCGGGGCGGGGGGGCCACTGAGCAGTTCTTC.

There are a few counts of this clone. This chain joins TRBV5-1 and TRBJ2-7; D unresolved. This CDR3 contains 14 residues. Germline loops: CDR1 SGHRS, CDR2 YFSETQ. V lost 3 bases and J lost 6, with 16 bases in between. The CDR3 nucleotides are TGCGCCAGCAGCTCCGTTTTTAGTAGCTCCGAGCAGTACTTC. Translating it yields CASSSVFSSSEQYF.

CDR3 DNA sequence: TGTGCCAGCTACCCTCCCCAGGGGACAGGGGTATACAATGAGCAGTTCTTC. Its translation: CASYPPQGTGVYNEQFF. The chain combines TRBV28 with TRBJ2-1; the match to TRBD1 covers 10 bases. Germline trimming cut 8 bases from V and 4 bases from J; bases unmatched to any gene: 14. CDR1 and CDR2 from the germline V gene are MDHEN and SYDVKM. The CDR3 spans 17 residues. The whole variable domain, filled in from reference TRBV28 and TRBJ2-1, reads DVKVTQSSRYLVKRTGEKVFLECVQDMDHENMFWYRQDPGLGLRLIYFSYDVKMKEKGDIPEGYSVSREKKERFSLILESASTNQTSMYLCASYPPQGTGVYNEQFFGPGTRLTVL.

In this sample, this clone turned up a few times. This rearrangement joins TRBV30 to TRBJ1-1, with TRBD1 matching over 9 bases. This CDR3 contains 13 residues. After removal of 0 bases from V and 11 bases from J, the junction contained 7 bases not matched to a gene. Germline V CDR1 and CDR2: GTSNPN, SVGIG (reference sequence). The CDR3 region is CAWSVLATGGAFF. CDR3 nucleotides: TGTGCCTGGAGTGTACTCGCGACAGGGGGGGCTTTCTTT.

The V and J genes are TRBV14 and TRBJ2-7, with a tentative D call TRBD1 (6 bases). The CDR3 has 12 residues. The germline gives CDR1 SGHDN, CDR2 FVKESK. Deletions cut 4 bases from V and 3 bases from J, with 7 bases between. The CDR3 region is CASSRQVYEQYF. The CDR3 bases are TGTGCCAGCAGCCGACAGGTCTACGAGCAGTACTTC.

CDR3 sequence: CASSYQGDTEAFF. Here the CDR3 DNA reads TGTGCCAGCAGCTACCAGGGCGACACTGAAGCTTTCTTT. The chain joins TRBV5-4 to TRBJ1-1; weak D call: TRBD1 (5 bases). This CDR3 region has 13 residues. The germline CDR1 and CDR2 sequences are SGHNT and YYREEE (reference sequence). V gave up 3 bases and J gave up 3 bases, with 9 bases separating them.

The rearrangement uses TRBV7-2 and TRBJ2-3, with 7 bases that match TRBD2. The CDR3 is made up of 14 amino acids. V trimming: 1 base; J trimming: 3 bases; junction bases outside the gene matches: 1. Germline CDR1 and CDR2: SGHTA and FQGNSA. CDR3 nucleotide sequence: TGTGCCAGCAGCTTAGATAGCGGGACAGATACGCAGTATTTT. Translation: CASSLDSGTDTQYF. The variable domain in full, completed from reference TRBV7-2 and TRBJ2-3, reads GAGVSQSPSNKVTEKGKDVELRCDPISGHTALYWYRQSLGQGLEFLIYFQGNSAPDKSGLPSDRFSAERTGGSVSTLTIQRTQQEDSAVYLCASSLDSGTDTQYFGPGTRLTVL.

The gene calls are TRBV5-1 and TRBJ1-2, with 8 bases lining up with TRBD1. The CDR3 runs to 14 residues. CDR1 and CDR2 (germline): SGHRS, YFSETQ. Trimming at V came to 0 bases and at J to 7 bases, leaving 5 bases not matched to a gene. The CDR3 spells CASSLVQGASGYTF. The CDR3 DNA reads as TGCGCCAGCAGCTTGGTTCAGGGGGCAAGTGGCTACACCTTC.

The chain couples TRBV5-1 to TRBJ2-7; 10 bases align to TRBD2. This CDR3 has 15 amino acids. Trimming cost V 0 bases and J 3 bases; bases outside gene matches: 3. Germline V gives CDR1 SGHRS, CDR2 YFSETQ. CDR3 loop: CASSLGTSGYYEQYF. The CDR3 DNA reads as TGCGCCAGCAGCTTGGGGACTAGCGGATACTACGAGCAGTACTTC.

This chain joins TRBV11-2 and TRBJ1-2, with 7 bases identical to TRBD1. J gave up 3 bases and V 1 base, and 2 bases lay outside the gene matches. CDR1 and CDR2 (germline): SGHAT, FQNNGV. There are 14 residues in the CDR3. The CDR3 coding sequence is TGTGCCAGCAGCTTAGGACAGGGTTACTATGGCTACACCTTC. Translated: CASSLGQGYYGYTF.

The V call is TRBV19, the J call TRBJ1-1; TRBD1 matches 8 bases. Germline CDR1 reads LNHDA; CDR2 reads SQIVND (reference sequence). The trim removed 3 bases at V and 4 bases at J, leaving 7 bases unmatched. This CDR3 region has 15 residues. DNA of the CDR3: TGTGCCAGTAGTATCAGACAGGGGCAGGGCACTGAAGCTTTCTTT. It codes for CASSIRQGQGTEAFF.

This chain joins TRBV5-1 and TRBJ2-1, with D possibly being TRBD2 (6 bases). CDR1 is SGHRS and CDR2 is YFSETQ in the germline V gene. The CDR3 totals 14 residues. V gave up 7 bases and J gave up 7 bases, with 18 bases separating them. The chain's CDR3 is CASGFTGTPNEQFF. CDR3 DNA: TGCGCCAGCGGATTCACCGGGACTCCTAATGAGCAGTTCTTC.

On this clone: A junction end diverges from the germline sequence, so it may reflect a read error. This rearrangement joins TRBV7-7 to TRBJ2-5, with 15 positions matching TRBD2. CDR3 size: 16 residues. Per germline, CDR1 SSHAT and CDR2 FNYEAQ (reference sequence). CDR3: CASSLGTSGGTKTQYF. The CDR3 DNA follows: TGTGCTAGCAGCTTAGGGACTAGCGGGGGGACGAAGACCCAGTACTTC.

The chain couples TRBV7-9 to TRBJ2-7; D perhaps matches TRBD1 (6 bases). The CDR3 sequence is 16 residues long. Germline-derived CDR1 and CDR2 are SEHNR and FQNEAQ (reference sequence). Trimming removed 1 base at V and 1 base at J, with 14 bases between. CDR3 amino acids: CASSLEGGVPSYEQYF. The CDR3 bases are TGTGCCAGCAGCTTAGAAGGGGGAGTTCCGTCCTACGAGCAGTACTTC.

This clone was observed once. The chain employs TRBV5-1 and TRBJ2-7; D possibly corresponds to TRBD2 (5 bases). The V and J ends lost 4 bases and 0 bases respectively, with 14 bases between them. From germline, CDR1 is SGHRS and CDR2 YFSETQ. The CDR3 spans 15 residues. CDR3 residues: CASSPNTGFSYEQYF. CDR3 nucleotides: TGCGCCAGCAGCCCAAATACGGGGTTCTCCTACGAGCAGTACTTC.

This chain uses TRBV4-1 with TRBJ2-6, with 9 nucleotides matching TRBD1. The CDR3 has 20 residues. Germline V gene lookup returns CDR1 MGHRA and CDR2 YSYEKL. The junction had 12 bases not matched to a gene; V was cut back by 3 bases and J by 0 bases. The CDR3 coding sequence is TGCGCCAGCAGCCATATATATACGGGACAGGGCAGCTCTGGGGCCAACGTCCTGACTTTC. It specifies CASSHIYTGQGSSGANVLTF.

CDR3 amino acids: CASSMGQGAQTEAFF. CDR3 DNA sequence: TGTGCCAGCAGTATGGGACAGGGGGCGCAGACTGAAGCTTTCTTT. The rearrangement uses TRBV6-5 and TRBJ1-1; 12 nucleotides agree with TRBD1. CDR3 length: 15 residues. In germline, CDR1 is MNHEY, CDR2 SVGAGI. V gave up 5 bases and J gave up 5 bases; unmatched junction bases: 6.